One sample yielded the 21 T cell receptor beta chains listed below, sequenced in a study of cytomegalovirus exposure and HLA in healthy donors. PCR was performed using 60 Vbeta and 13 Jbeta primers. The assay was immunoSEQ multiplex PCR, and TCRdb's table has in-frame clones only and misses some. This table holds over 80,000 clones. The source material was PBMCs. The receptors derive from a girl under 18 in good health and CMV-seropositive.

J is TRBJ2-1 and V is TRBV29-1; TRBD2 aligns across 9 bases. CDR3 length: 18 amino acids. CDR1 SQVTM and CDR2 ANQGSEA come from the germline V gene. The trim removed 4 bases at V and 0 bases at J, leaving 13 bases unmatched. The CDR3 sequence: CSVVSVVAGARSYNEQFF. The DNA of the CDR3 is TGCAGCGTTGTGAGTGTGGTAGCGGGGGCCCGCTCCTACAATGAGCAGTTCTTC.

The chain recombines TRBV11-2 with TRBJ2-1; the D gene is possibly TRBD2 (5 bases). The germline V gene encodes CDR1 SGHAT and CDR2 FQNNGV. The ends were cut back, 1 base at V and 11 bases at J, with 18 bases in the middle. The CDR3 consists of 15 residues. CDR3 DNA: TGTGCCAGCAGCTTAGTAGCTGCCCGGACTGGCAAGCAGTTCTTC. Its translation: CASSLVAARTGKQFF.

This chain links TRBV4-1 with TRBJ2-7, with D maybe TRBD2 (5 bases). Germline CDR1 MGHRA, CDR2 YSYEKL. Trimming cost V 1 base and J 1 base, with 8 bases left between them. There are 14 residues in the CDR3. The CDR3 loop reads CASSQVEVSYEQYF. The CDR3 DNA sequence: TGCGCCAGCAGCCAAGTGGAGGTATCCTACGAGCAGTACTTC.

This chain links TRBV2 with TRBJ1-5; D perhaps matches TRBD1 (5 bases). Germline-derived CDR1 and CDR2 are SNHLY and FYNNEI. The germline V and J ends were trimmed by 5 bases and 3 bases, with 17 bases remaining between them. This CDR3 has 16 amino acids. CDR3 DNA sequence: TGTGCCAGCAGTTCCAAAAAGGCAGGGTTCAATCAGCCCCAGCATTTT. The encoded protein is CASSSKKAGFNQPQHF.

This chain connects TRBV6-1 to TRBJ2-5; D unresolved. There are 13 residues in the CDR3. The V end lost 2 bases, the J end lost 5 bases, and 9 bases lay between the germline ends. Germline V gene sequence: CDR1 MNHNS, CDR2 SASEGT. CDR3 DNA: TGTGCCAGCAGTGAACTCAAACTTGAGACCCAGTACTTC. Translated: CASSELKLETQYF.

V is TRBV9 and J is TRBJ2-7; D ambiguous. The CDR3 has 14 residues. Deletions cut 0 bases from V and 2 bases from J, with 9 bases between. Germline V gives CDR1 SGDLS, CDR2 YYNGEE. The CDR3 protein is CASSVAPSAYEQYF. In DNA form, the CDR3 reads TGTGCCAGCAGCGTAGCTCCGTCCGCCTACGAGCAGTACTTC.

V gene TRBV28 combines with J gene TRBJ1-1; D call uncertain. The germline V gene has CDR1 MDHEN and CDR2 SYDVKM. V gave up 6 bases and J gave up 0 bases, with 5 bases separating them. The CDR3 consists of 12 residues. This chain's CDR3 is CASSAVNTEAFF. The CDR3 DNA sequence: TGTGCCAGCAGCGCAGTGAACACTGAAGCTTTCTTT.

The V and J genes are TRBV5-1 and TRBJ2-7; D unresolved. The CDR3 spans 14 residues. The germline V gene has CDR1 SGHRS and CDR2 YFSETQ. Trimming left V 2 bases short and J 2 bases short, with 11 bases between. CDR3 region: CASSFSASTYEQYF. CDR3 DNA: TGCGCCAGCAGCTTTTCAGCGTCCACCTACGAGCAGTACTTC.

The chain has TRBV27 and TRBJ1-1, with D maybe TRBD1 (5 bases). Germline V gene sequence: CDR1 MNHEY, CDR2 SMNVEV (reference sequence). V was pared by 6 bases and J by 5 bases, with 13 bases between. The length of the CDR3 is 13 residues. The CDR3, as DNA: TGTGCCAGCAGGGTTTGGGGGGGGACTGAAGCTTTCTTT. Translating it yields CASRVWGGTEAFF.

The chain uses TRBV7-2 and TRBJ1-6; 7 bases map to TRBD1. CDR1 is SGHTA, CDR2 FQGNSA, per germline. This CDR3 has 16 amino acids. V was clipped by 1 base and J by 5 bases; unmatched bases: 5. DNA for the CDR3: TGTGCCAGCAGCTTAGTTGCAGGGGGGAATAATTCACCCCTCCACTTT. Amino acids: CASSLVAGGNNSPLHF. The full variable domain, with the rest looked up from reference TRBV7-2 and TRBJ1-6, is GAGVSQSPSNKVTEKGKDVELRCDPISGHTALYWYRQSLGQGLEFLIYFQGNSAPDKSGLPSDRFSAERTGGSVSTLTIQRTQQEDSAVYLCASSLVAGGNNSPLHFGNGTRLTVT.

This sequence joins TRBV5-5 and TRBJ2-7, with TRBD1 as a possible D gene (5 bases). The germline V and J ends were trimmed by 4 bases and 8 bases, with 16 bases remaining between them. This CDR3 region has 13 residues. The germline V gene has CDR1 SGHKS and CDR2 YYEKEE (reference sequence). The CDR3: CASSGAASQKQYV. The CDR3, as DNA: TGTGCCAGCAGCGGGGCCGCGTCCCAGAAGCAGTACGTC.

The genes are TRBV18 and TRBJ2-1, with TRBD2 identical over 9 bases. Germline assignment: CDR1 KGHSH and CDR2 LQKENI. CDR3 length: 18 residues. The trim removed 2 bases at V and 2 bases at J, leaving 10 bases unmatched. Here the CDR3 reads CASSPMFSSGTTYNEQFF. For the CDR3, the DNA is TGTGCCAGCTCACCAATGTTCTCTAGCGGGACTACCTACAATGAGCAGTTCTTC.

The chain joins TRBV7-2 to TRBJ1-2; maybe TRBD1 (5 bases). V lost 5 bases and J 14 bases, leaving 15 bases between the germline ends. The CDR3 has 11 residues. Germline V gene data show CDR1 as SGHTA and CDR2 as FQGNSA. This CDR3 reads CASSLTEVQTF. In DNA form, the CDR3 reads TGTGCCAGCAGCCTGACAGAGGTTCAGACCTTC.

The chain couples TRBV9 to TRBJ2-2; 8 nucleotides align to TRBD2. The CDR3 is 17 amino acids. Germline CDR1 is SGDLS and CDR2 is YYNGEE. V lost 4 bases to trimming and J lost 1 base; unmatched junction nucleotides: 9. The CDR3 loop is CASSSPWSGGNTGELFF. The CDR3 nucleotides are TGTGCCAGCAGCTCCCCGTGGAGCGGGGGGAACACCGGGGAGCTGTTTTTT.

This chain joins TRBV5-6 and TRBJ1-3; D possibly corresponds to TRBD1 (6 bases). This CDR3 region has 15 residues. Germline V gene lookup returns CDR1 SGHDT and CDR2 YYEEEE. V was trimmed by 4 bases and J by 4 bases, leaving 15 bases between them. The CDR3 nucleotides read TGTGCCAGCAGCCTGAAAACAGGGATGGGAAACACCATATATTTT. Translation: CASSLKTGMGNTIYF.

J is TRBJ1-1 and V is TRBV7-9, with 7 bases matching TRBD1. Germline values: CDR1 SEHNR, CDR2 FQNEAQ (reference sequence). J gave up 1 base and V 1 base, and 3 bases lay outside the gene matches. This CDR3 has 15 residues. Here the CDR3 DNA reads TGTGCCAGCAGCTTAGATAGACAGGGGAACACTGAAGCTTTCTTT. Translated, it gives CASSLDRQGNTEAFF.

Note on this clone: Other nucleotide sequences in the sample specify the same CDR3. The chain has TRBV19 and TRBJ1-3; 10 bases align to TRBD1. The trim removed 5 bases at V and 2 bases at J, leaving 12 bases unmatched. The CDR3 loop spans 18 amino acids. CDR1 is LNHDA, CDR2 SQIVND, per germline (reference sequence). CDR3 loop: CASSYSGTGARTGNTIYF. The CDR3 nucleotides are TGTGCCAGTAGTTACTCCGGGACAGGGGCTAGAACTGGAAACACCATATATTTT.

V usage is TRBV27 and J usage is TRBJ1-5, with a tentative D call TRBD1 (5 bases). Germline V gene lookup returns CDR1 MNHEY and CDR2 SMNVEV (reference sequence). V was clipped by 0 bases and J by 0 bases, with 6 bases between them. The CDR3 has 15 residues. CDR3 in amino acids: CASSLSRDSNQPQHF. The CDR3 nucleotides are TGTGCCAGCAGTTTATCCAGGGATAGCAATCAGCCCCAGCATTTT.

The chain's CDR3 is CASRRGRGDEKLFF. The CDR3 nucleotides are TGTGCCAGCCGTCGCGGCAGGGGCGATGAAAAACTGTTTTTT. The genes are TRBV2 and TRBJ1-4, with D possibly being TRBD1 (6 bases). Trimming took off 8 bases at V and 6 bases at J, with 16 bases between the two ends. The CDR3 is 14 amino acids. Germline V CDR1 and CDR2: SNHLY, FYNNEI.

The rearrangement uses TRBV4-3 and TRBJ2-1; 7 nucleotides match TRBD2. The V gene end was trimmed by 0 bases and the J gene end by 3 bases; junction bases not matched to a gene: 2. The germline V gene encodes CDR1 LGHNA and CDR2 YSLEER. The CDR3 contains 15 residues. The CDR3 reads CASSQDRGDYNEQFF. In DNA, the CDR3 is TGCGCCAGCAGCCAAGACCGGGGGGACTACAATGAGCAGTTCTTC.

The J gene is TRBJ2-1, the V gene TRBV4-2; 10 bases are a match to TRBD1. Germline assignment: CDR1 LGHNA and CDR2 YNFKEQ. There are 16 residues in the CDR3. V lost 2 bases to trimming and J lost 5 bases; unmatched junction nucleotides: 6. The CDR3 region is CASSQISGTGDNEQFF. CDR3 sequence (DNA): TGTGCCAGCAGCCAAATCTCGGGGACAGGGGACAATGAGCAGTTCTTC.